The rows below give T cell receptor beta chains drawn from one sample of a study of cytomegalovirus exposure and HLA in healthy donors. Here immunoSEQ multiplex PCR was the method, and the copy in TCRdb shows in-frame clones only, minus some. In the table there are some 150,000 clones, around 84% of which are singletons. The sequencing sample was made of PBMCs. The origin of the receptors is a woman aged 18-29 years in good health and CMV-seronegative. Each CDR3 is given with its conserved first and last residue. Each record gives: clone size, D gene, V gene, J gene, CDR3 protein, CDR3 DNA. D genes are given only for firm matches. Only some rows state a clone size, as once, few, many or a class for expanded clones.

clone size: NA
D gene: TRBD1
V gene: TRBV7-2
J gene: TRBJ1-6
CDR3 protein: CASRRDRYNSPLHF
CDR3 DNA: TGTGCCAGCAGACGGGACAGATATAATTCACCCCTCCACTTT

clone size: once
D gene: TRBD1
V gene: TRBV7-2
J gene: TRBJ2-7
CDR3 protein: CASSLGQVLSEQYF
CDR3 DNA: TGTGCCAGCAGCCTGGGACAGGTTTTAAGCGAGCAGTACTTC

clone size: once
D gene: NA
V gene: TRBV5-3
J gene: TRBJ2-3
CDR3 protein: CARSRFKDTQYF
CDR3 DNA: TGTGCCAGAAGCCGGTTTAAAGATACGCAGTATTTT

clone size: NA
D gene: NA
V gene: TRBV10-1
J gene: TRBJ2-1
CDR3 protein: CASSPASGGWDEQFF
CDR3 DNA: TGCGCCAGCAGCCCGGCGTCTGGGGGGTGGGATGAGCAGTTCTTC

clone size: NA
D gene: TRBD1
V gene: TRBV7-8
J gene: TRBJ1-1
CDR3 protein: CASSAYRGTEAFF
CDR3 DNA: TGTGCCAGCAGCGCCTACAGGGGCACTGAAGCTTTCTTT

clone size: NA
D gene: TRBD1
V gene: TRBV19
J gene: TRBJ2-5
CDR3 protein: CASSHDREETQYF
CDR3 DNA: TGTGCCAGTAGTCATGACAGGGAGGAGACCCAGTACTTC

clone size: once
D gene: TRBD2
V gene: TRBV9
J gene: TRBJ2-2
CDR3 protein: CASSVGSSGRTGELFF
CDR3 DNA: TGTGCCAGCAGCGTAGGTTCTAGCGGGAGGACCGGGGAGCTGTTTTTT

clone size: once
D gene: NA
V gene: TRBV19
J gene: TRBJ2-5
CDR3 protein: CASSMERLGTQYF
CDR3 DNA: TGTGCCAGTAGTATGGAGCGGCTTGGGACCCAGTACTTC

clone size: NA
D gene: NA
V gene: TRBV10-1
J gene: TRBJ2-7
CDR3 protein: CASARHVLSYEQYF
CDR3 DNA: TGCGCCAGCGCGAGGCACGTGCTCTCCTACGAGCAGTACTTC

clone size: NA
D gene: NA
V gene: TRBV5-1
J gene: TRBJ2-5
CDR3 protein: CASSLGGPETQYF
CDR3 DNA: TGCGCCAGCAGCCTTGGAGGGCCAGAGACCCAGTACTTC

clone size: NA
D gene: NA
V gene: TRBV7-2
J gene: TRBJ2-7
CDR3 protein: CASTDSYEQYF
CDR3 DNA: TGTGCCAGCACGGACAGCTACGAGCAGTACTTC

clone size: NA
D gene: TRBD1
V gene: TRBV5-1
J gene: TRBJ1-1
CDR3 protein: CASSLKGAETYTEAFF
CDR3 DNA: TGCGCCAGCAGCTTGAAGGGGGCAGAGACCTACACTGAAGCTTTCTTT

clone size: NA
D gene: TRBD1
V gene: TRBV5-1
J gene: TRBJ1-2
CDR3 protein: CASSSTGGRYGYTF
CDR3 DNA: TGCGCCAGCAGCTCCACAGGGGGCCGCTATGGCTACACCTTC

clone size: once
D gene: NA
V gene: TRBV15
J gene: TRBJ1-2
CDR3 protein: CATSRDLGRGYPNYGYTF
CDR3 DNA: TGTGCCACCAGCAGAGATTTGGGCAGGGGCTATCCTAACTATGGCTACACCTTC

clone size: NA
D gene: NA
V gene: TRBV5-8
J gene: TRBJ1-1
CDR3 protein: CASSLFVSQTEAFF
CDR3 DNA: TGTGCCAGCAGCTTGTTTGTCAGTCAGACTGAAGCTTTCTTT

clone size: NA
D gene: NA
V gene: TRBV5-1
J gene: TRBJ2-7
CDR3 protein: CASSLGGPAGYEQYF
CDR3 DNA: TGCGCCAGCAGCTTGGGGGGCCCAGCCGGGTACGAGCAGTACTTC

clone size: NA
D gene: NA
V gene: TRBV7-2
J gene: TRBJ2-4
CDR3 protein: CASSPGGGGEVKNIQYF
CDR3 DNA: TGTGCCAGCAGCCCAGGGGGCGGGGGGGAGGTCAAAAACATTCAGTACTTC

clone size: NA
D gene: NA
V gene: TRBV7-9
J gene: TRBJ1-2
CDR3 protein: CSSSLYLGPTGLASYTF
CDR3 DNA: TGTTCCAGCAGCTTATATTTGGGACCCACGGGCCTAGCGAGCTACACCTTC

clone size: NA
D gene: TRBD1
V gene: TRBV10-3
J gene: TRBJ1-5
CDR3 protein: CAISDQGGGSQPQHF
CDR3 DNA: TGTGCCATCAGTGACCAAGGAGGGGGCAGCCAGCCCCAGCATTTT

clone size: NA
D gene: NA
V gene: TRBV29-1
J gene: TRBJ2-3
CDR3 protein: CSVLGTGLITDTQYF
CDR3 DNA: TGCAGCGTTCTCGGGACGGGACTCATCACAGATACGCAGTATTTT

clone size: NA
D gene: TRBD1
V gene: TRBV5-4
J gene: TRBJ2-7
CDR3 protein: CASRPGTGVHEQYF
CDR3 DNA: TGTGCCAGCAGACCCGGGACAGGGGTCCACGAGCAGTACTTC

clone size: NA
D gene: TRBD1
V gene: TRBV11-2
J gene: TRBJ2-1
CDR3 protein: CASRRPGQPRGEQFF
CDR3 DNA: TGTGCCAGCAGGCGCCCGGGACAGCCAAGGGGGGAGCAGTTCTTC

clone size: NA
D gene: TRBD1
V gene: TRBV19
J gene: TRBJ1-5
CDR3 protein: CASMGDRSNQPQHF
CDR3 DNA: TGTGCCAGTATGGGGGACAGGAGCAATCAGCCCCAGCATTTT

clone size: NA
D gene: NA
V gene: TRBV10-3
J gene: TRBJ2-5
CDR3 protein: CAIRPTTVETQYF
CDR3 DNA: TGTGCCATCAGACCCACGACAGTAGAGACCCAGTACTTC

clone size: NA
D gene: TRBD1
V gene: TRBV29-1
J gene: TRBJ2-7
CDR3 protein: CSVAPSGQGSYEQYF
CDR3 DNA: TGCAGCGTTGCACCTTCGGGACAGGGGTCCTACGAGCAGTACTTC

clone size: few
D gene: NA
V gene: TRBV5-5
J gene: TRBJ2-4
CDR3 protein: CASSFIGGRENIQYF
CDR3 DNA: TGTGCCAGCAGCTTTATAGGGGGTCGTGAGAACATTCAGTACTTC

clone size: NA
D gene: NA
V gene: TRBV18
J gene: TRBJ1-2
CDR3 protein: CASSPDRNKPMGYTF
CDR3 DNA: TGTGCCAGCTCCCCCGACAGAAACAAGCCCATGGGCTACACCTTC

clone size: NA
D gene: NA
V gene: TRBV4-3
J gene: TRBJ2-7
CDR3 protein: CASSQVTGREQYF
CDR3 DNA: TGCGCCAGCAGCCAGGTTACGGGGAGGGAGCAGTACTTC

clone size: NA
D gene: TRBD1
V gene: TRBV19
J gene: TRBJ2-1
CDR3 protein: CASSSRVRQGRNEQFF
CDR3 DNA: TGTGCCAGTTCCTCTAGGGTCCGACAGGGAAGGAATGAGCAGTTCTTC

clone size: NA
D gene: TRBD2
V gene: TRBV6-1
J gene: TRBJ2-1
CDR3 protein: CASSERTSGYNEQFF
CDR3 DNA: TGTGCCAGCAGTGAGAGGACTAGCGGGTACAATGAGCAGTTCTTC

clone size: NA
D gene: NA
V gene: TRBV5-1
J gene: TRBJ2-2
CDR3 protein: CASRGGDTGELFF
CDR3 DNA: TGCGCCAGCCGCGGGGGCGACACCGGGGAGCTGTTTTTT

clone size: NA
D gene: NA
V gene: TRBV29-1
J gene: TRBJ1-1
CDR3 protein: CSTQATGRYTEAFF
CDR3 DNA: TGCAGCACCCAGGCCACGGGGAGGTACACTGAAGCTTTCTTT

clone size: NA
D gene: TRBD1
V gene: TRBV5-8
J gene: TRBJ1-1
CDR3 protein: CASSLTGGNTEAFF
CDR3 DNA: TGTGCCAGCAGCTTGACAGGGGGGAACACTGAAGCTTTCTTT

clone size: NA
D gene: NA
V gene: TRBV9
J gene: TRBJ2-1
CDR3 protein: CASSARAASDSYNEQFF
CDR3 DNA: TGTGCCAGCAGCGCCCGGGCGGCTAGCGATTCCTACAATGAGCAGTTCTTC

clone size: once
D gene: NA
V gene: TRBV7-9
J gene: TRBJ1-4
CDR3 protein: CSSSPLATVEKLFF
CDR3 DNA: TGTTCCAGCAGCCCCCTGGCGACAGTCGAAAAACTGTTTTTT

clone size: NA
D gene: TRBD1
V gene: TRBV28
J gene: TRBJ2-1
CDR3 protein: CASRDRAYNEQFF
CDR3 DNA: TGTGCCAGCCGGGACAGGGCTTACAATGAGCAGTTCTTC

clone size: NA
D gene: TRBD2
V gene: TRBV14
J gene: TRBJ2-2
CDR3 protein: CASSPTSRNTGELFF
CDR3 DNA: TGTGCCAGCAGCCCGACTAGCAGGAACACCGGGGAGCTGTTTTTT

clone size: NA
D gene: NA
V gene: TRBV19
J gene: TRBJ1-3
CDR3 protein: CASTWGLAGNTIYF
CDR3 DNA: TGTGCCAGTACTTGGGGGCTCGCTGGAAACACCATATATTTT

clone size: NA
D gene: NA
V gene: TRBV5-5
J gene: TRBJ1-6
CDR3 protein: CASSLGVELSPLHF
CDR3 DNA: TGTGCCAGCAGCTTGGGAGTCGAGCTATCACCCCTCCACTTT

clone size: NA
D gene: NA
V gene: TRBV19
J gene: TRBJ1-1
CDR3 protein: CASSIAMQGMNTEAFF
CDR3 DNA: TGTGCCAGTAGTATCGCTATGCAGGGTATGAACACTGAAGCTTTCTTT